The rows below give T cell receptor beta chains drawn from one sample of a study of blood T cell repertoires in COVID-19. Only in-frame clones appear in the TCRdb table, and some are missing; sequencing was by immunoSEQ multiplex PCR. Seen here are around 90,000 clones, around 85% observed once, and the top ten hold 12%. The sample comprised peripheral blood. Receptor source: a woman between 65 and 79 years old with active or convalescent COVID-19. CDR3s include the opening cysteine and the closing phenylalanine or tryptophan. Fields, in order: J gene, D gene, V gene, CDR3 protein, CDR3 DNA. D genes are given only for firm matches.

j_call: TRBJ2-2
d_call: TRBD1
v_call: TRBV7-9
cdr3_aa: CAIKGAYRNNTGELFF
cdr3_nt: TGTGCCATTAAGGGGGCCTACCGAAACAACACCGGGGAGCTGTTTTTT

j_call: TRBJ1-1
d_call: .
v_call: TRBV11-3
cdr3_aa: CASSGDRTEAFF
cdr3_nt: TGTGCCAGCAGCGGAGACAGGACTGAAGCTTTCTTT

j_call: TRBJ2-6
d_call: .
v_call: TRBV5-1
cdr3_aa: CASSLAVGANVLTF
cdr3_nt: TGCGCCAGCAGCCTAGCCGTTGGGGCCAACGTCCTGACTTTC

j_call: TRBJ2-4
d_call: .
v_call: TRBV18
cdr3_aa: CASSLTLSPRAKNIQYF
cdr3_nt: TGTGCCAGCTCACTAACCCTCTCCCCGAGGGCCAAAAACATTCAGTACTTC

j_call: TRBJ1-5
d_call: TRBD1
v_call: TRBV6-5
cdr3_aa: CASSRDRGLWQPQHF
cdr3_nt: TGTGCCAGCAGTCGGGACAGGGGGCTTTGGCAGCCCCAGCATTTT

j_call: TRBJ1-5
d_call: .
v_call: TRBV2
cdr3_aa: CASTGDSNQPQHF
cdr3_nt: TGTGCCAGCACAGGCGACAGTAACCAGCCCCAGCATTTT

j_call: TRBJ2-1
d_call: TRBD2
v_call: TRBV4-3
cdr3_aa: CASSPAGGKSNEQFF
cdr3_nt: TGCGCCAGCAGCCCCGCGGGGGGCAAATCCAATGAGCAGTTCTTC

j_call: TRBJ1-4
d_call: .
v_call: TRBV5-5
cdr3_aa: CASSTGIRNEKLFF
cdr3_nt: TGTGCCAGCAGTACGGGGATCCGTAATGAAAAACTGTTTTTT

j_call: TRBJ1-1
d_call: TRBD1
v_call: TRBV5-5
cdr3_aa: CASSLAGQGAAMNTEAFF
cdr3_nt: TGTGCCAGCAGCTTGGCAGGACAGGGGGCAGCCATGAACACTGAAGCTTTCTTT

j_call: TRBJ1-2
d_call: .
v_call: TRBV3-1/TRBV3-2
cdr3_aa: CASSHRQVVNYGYTF
cdr3_nt: TGTGCCAGCAGCCATAGACAGGTTGTTAACTATGGCTACACCTTC